The 29 T cell receptor beta chains listed next were all sequenced from one sample in a study of blood T cell repertoires in COVID-19. TCRdb's table, derived via immunoSEQ multiplex PCR, lists solely in-frame clones and lacks some. The profile shows about 150,000 clones, 80% of them singletons. Sequencing was carried out using peripheral blood. The receptors shown here come from a man aged 60 to 75 with acute or convalescent COVID-19.

J is TRBJ2-1 and V is TRBV7-2; D is ambiguous. This CDR3 contains 13 residues. Germline-derived CDR1 and CDR2 are SGHTA and FQGNSA. Trimming removed 3 bases from V and 5 bases from J, with 8 bases in between. The CDR3 reads CASSLARNNEQFF. For the CDR3, the DNA is TGTGCCAGCAGCTTGGCTAGGAACAATGAGCAGTTCTTC.

The chain uses TRBV7-2 and TRBJ2-1; 15 bases match TRBD2. Germline loops: CDR1 SGHTA, CDR2 FQGNSA. The V and J ends lost 5 bases and 6 bases, in that order; junction bases with no gene match: 8. The CDR3 has 17 amino acids. CDR3 in DNA: TGTGCCAGCAGCCCCAGGACTAGCGGGGGGGCCTTCAATGAGCAGTTCTTC. Its translation: CASSPRTSGGAFNEQFF.

The genes are TRBV11-1 and TRBJ2-5, with 12 bases matching TRBD2. CDR3 size: 15 residues. Per the germline V gene, CDR1 is SGHAT and CDR2 is FQDESV (reference sequence). Trimming took 2 bases from V and 7 from J; bases not matched to a gene: 5. The CDR3 DNA is TGTGCCAGCAGCTTATCTAGCGGGGGGGCCGGGACCCAGTACTTC. It yields the protein CASSLSSGGAGTQYF.

The V call is TRBV4-2, the J call TRBJ2-1; 7 bases are shared with TRBD1. Trimming cost V 6 bases and J 8 bases; bases outside gene matches: 7. Looked up from germline, CDR1 is LGHNA and CDR2 is YNFKEQ. The length of the CDR3 is 13 residues. The CDR3: CASRPRDSDEQFF. The CDR3 nucleotides read TGTGCCAGCAGGCCTAGGGACAGCGATGAGCAGTTCTTC.

The V gene is TRBV28, the J gene TRBJ2-5; TRBD1 is a possible D gene (6 bases). Germline CDR1 is MDHEN and CDR2 is SYDVKM. The CDR3 sequence is 14 residues long. Trimming stripped 4 bases from V and 5 bases from J, with 14 bases between. CDR3: CASSSTQGRETQYF. CDR3 nucleotides: TGTGCCAGCAGTTCAACTCAGGGGCGCGAGACCCAGTACTTC.

This clone has a count of ten or more. CDR3 residues: CASSGQGLTGNTIYF. The CDR3, as DNA: TGTGCCAGCAGTGGACAGGGGTTAACTGGAAACACCATATATTTT. This chain joins TRBV2 and TRBJ1-3, with 8 nucleotides matching TRBD1. The V segment lost 4 bases and the J segment 2 bases; nucleotides outside the gene matches: 4. The CDR3 loop spans 15 amino acids. Per the germline V gene, CDR1 is SNHLY and CDR2 is FYNNEI.

The chain is built from TRBV2 and TRBJ2-3, with 7 bases that match TRBD2. Germline values: CDR1 SNHLY, CDR2 FYNNEI. Trimming at V came to 6 bases and at J to 3 bases, leaving 6 bases not matched to a gene. This CDR3 has 14 residues. CDR3 DNA sequence: TGTGCCAGCAGAGTAAGGGGAGGGACAGATACGCAGTATTTT. Translating it yields CASRVRGGTDTQYF.

The genes are TRBV9 and TRBJ1-6, with D unresolved. Germline CDR1 SGDLS, CDR2 YYNGEE. This CDR3 contains 15 residues. The V end was cut by 0 bases, the J end by 7 bases, with 11 bases between. The CDR3 sequence: CASSVGAAGNSPLHF. In DNA, the CDR3 is TGTGCCAGCAGCGTAGGTGCCGCGGGGAATTCACCCCTCCACTTT.

This clone was counted only a few times. The rearrangement joins TRBV18 to TRBJ1-2, with 8 bases identical to TRBD1. CDR3 length equals 15 residues. Germline loops: CDR1 KGHSH, CDR2 LQKENI. Trimming took 3 bases from V and 8 from J; bases not matched to a gene: 11. The CDR3 is CASSPRQGRADGYTF. The CDR3 DNA follows: TGTGCCAGCTCACCCCGACAGGGGAGGGCGGACGGCTACACCTTC.

This sequence joins TRBV7-9 and TRBJ2-1; 11 bases line up with TRBD2. There are 16 residues in the CDR3. The trim removed 4 bases at V and 5 bases at J, leaving 7 bases unmatched. The germline V gene has CDR1 SEHNR and CDR2 FQNEAQ (reference sequence). The CDR3 loop reads CASSSLAGGPNNEQFF. CDR3 DNA sequence: TGTGCCAGCAGCTCCTTAGCGGGAGGGCCCAACAATGAGCAGTTCTTC.

V usage is TRBV21-1 and J usage is TRBJ2-5; the D call TRBD1 from the table was never checked on the DNA. TRBV21-1 corresponds to a pseudogene. The CDR3 contains 15 residues. For the CDR3, the DNA is TGTGCCAGCAGCAAGGAGAACAGGGGGCACGAGACCCAGTACTTC. Protein: CASSKENRGHETQYF.

The J gene is TRBJ2-7, the V gene TRBV29-1, with 7 nucleotides matching TRBD1. V shed 7 bases, J shed 1 base, and the junction held 7 bases outside the gene matches. From germline, CDR1 is SQVTM and CDR2 ANQGSEA. The CDR3 runs to 13 residues. The CDR3 DNA is TGCAGCGCAGGGACAGCCCTTTCCTACGAGCAGTACTTC. This gives the protein CSAGTALSYEQYF.

V usage is TRBV4-3 and J usage is TRBJ1-3; possibly TRBD1 for D (6 bases). Per the germline V gene, CDR1 is LGHNA and CDR2 is YSLEER. The CDR3 runs to 17 residues. V lost 5 bases to trimming and J lost 0 bases, with 17 bases between them. CDR3 residues: CASSFHREVNSGNTIYF. The CDR3 DNA reads TGCGCCAGCAGCTTTCACAGGGAAGTCAACTCTGGAAACACCATATATTTT.

The chain uses TRBV12-3 or TRBV12-4 and TRBJ1-2; D remains ambiguous. The CDR3 spans 13 residues. Trimming removed 2 bases at V and 4 bases at J, with 8 bases between. This chain's CDR3 is CASSLRGSYGYTF. DNA of the CDR3: TGTGCCAGCAGTTTAAGAGGGAGCTATGGCTACACCTTC.

This chain joins TRBV4-2 and TRBJ1-1, with 8 bases that match TRBD1. The junction had 1 base not matched to a gene; V was cut back by 3 bases and J by 1 base. From germline, CDR1 is LGHNA and CDR2 YNFKEQ. The CDR3 totals 14 residues. CDR3 sequence (DNA): TGTGCCAGCAGCCATGACAGGGGGAACACTGAAGCTTTCTTT. Protein sequence: CASSHDRGNTEAFF.

This rearrangement joins TRBV27 to TRBJ2-2, with 7 nucleotides matching TRBD2. The CDR3 length is 16 residues. V shed 2 bases and J 1 base; nucleotides not matched to a gene: 4. CDR1 is MNHEY and CDR2 is SMNVEV in the germline V gene (reference sequence). As DNA, the CDR3 is TGTGCCAGCAGTTTAGGTGCTAGCGGGAACACCGGGGAGCTGTTTTTT. Translated, it gives CASSLGASGNTGELFF.

The V gene is TRBV19, the J gene TRBJ2-3; 7 bases align to TRBD2. CDR3 length equals 14 residues. Losses at the gene ends were 10 bases for V and 0 bases for J; bases not matched to a gene: 7. Germline-derived CDR1 and CDR2 are LNHDA and SQIVND (reference sequence). The CDR3 spells CATSGTISTDTQYF. The CDR3 bases are TGTGCCACCTCCGGGACTATCAGCACAGATACGCAGTATTTT. Filled out from reference TRBV19 and TRBJ2-3, the complete variable domain reads DGGITQSPKYLFRKEGQNVTLSCEQNLNHDAMYWYRQDPGQGLRLIYYSQIVNDFQKGDIAEGYSVSREKKESFPLTVTSAQKNPTAFYLCATSGTISTDTQYFGPGTRLTVL.

This sequence joins TRBV19 and TRBJ1-1; D not resolved. From germline, CDR1 is LNHDA and CDR2 SQIVND (reference sequence). V shed 1 base and J shed 1 base, with 7 bases lying between them. CDR3 length: 14 residues. CDR3 DNA sequence: TGTGCCAGTAGTATAGGAACACCGAACACTGAAGCTTTCTTT. Its protein product is CASSIGTPNTEAFF.

The V gene is TRBV12-3 or TRBV12-4, the J gene TRBJ1-1, with D perhaps TRBD1 (6 bases). V lost 3 bases and J lost 13, with 18 bases in between. CDR3 length: 13 amino acids. CDR3 amino acids: CASSFTTGTTGFF. The CDR3 DNA follows: TGTGCCAGCAGTTTTACGACCGGGACAACAGGTTTCTTT.

The CDR3 sequence is CAWSGTGGSNQPQHF. The CDR3 nucleotides read TGTGCCTGGAGCGGGACAGGGGGATCCAATCAGCCCCAGCATTTT. The chain links TRBV30 to TRBJ1-5; 11 nucleotides match TRBD1. This CDR3 has 15 amino acids. Looked up from germline, CDR1 is GTSNPN and CDR2 is SVGIG (reference sequence). With 3 bases clipped from V and 3 bases from J, the junction kept 4 bases outside the gene matches.

The V call is TRBV7-2, the J call TRBJ2-7, with 7 bases identical to TRBD1. CDR3 size: 14 residues. Germline CDR1 is SGHTA and CDR2 is FQGNSA. Trimming at V came to 5 bases and at J to 2 bases, leaving 6 bases not matched to a gene. CDR3 in amino acids: CASSPRTGTYEQYF. As DNA, the CDR3 is TGTGCCAGCAGCCCCCGGACAGGAACCTACGAGCAGTACTTC.

This chain links TRBV28 with TRBJ1-3, with D possibly matching TRBD1 (6 bases). CDR1 and CDR2 from the germline V gene are MDHEN and SYDVKM. V shed 1 base and J shed 0 bases, with 10 bases lying between them. The CDR3 sequence is 16 residues long. DNA for the CDR3: TGTGCCAGCAGTTTATACTTAGGGGGCTCTGGAAACACCATATATTTT. Translating gives CASSLYLGGSGNTIYF.

The rearrangement uses TRBV5-1 and TRBJ1-1, with 9 bases matching TRBD1. Germline V CDR1 and CDR2: SGHRS, YFSETQ. V dropped 3 bases and J dropped 1; count of bases not matched to a gene: 1. This CDR3 is 14 amino acids long. CDR3 DNA: TGCGCCAGCAGCTGGGGACAGGGGAACACTGAAGCTTTCTTT. It yields the protein CASSWGQGNTEAFF.

The genes are TRBV7-9 and TRBJ2-5, with a tentative D call TRBD1 (6 bases). This CDR3 contains 13 residues. V gave up 5 bases and J gave up 4 bases, with 11 bases separating them. The germline V gene encodes CDR1 SEHNR and CDR2 FQNEAQ (reference sequence). CDR3 DNA: TGTGCCAGCAGCCCACAGGGCCTAGAGACCCAGTACTTC. This translates into CASSPQGLETQYF.

The rearrangement joins TRBV6-5 to TRBJ1-2, with 7 nucleotides matching TRBD1. This CDR3 region has 14 residues. With 4 bases clipped from V and 8 bases from J, the junction kept 10 bases outside the gene matches. Per germline, CDR1 MNHEY and CDR2 SVGAGI. The CDR3 region has the DNA TGTGCCAGCAGTTTCCGCCGACAGGGCGAGGGCTACACCTTC. It is translated as CASSFRRQGEGYTF.

V and J are TRBV3-1 (or the pseudogene TRBV3-2) and TRBJ2-7; the D gene is possibly TRBD1 (6 bases). The CDR3 is 13 amino acids. Germline V gives CDR1 LGHDT, CDR2 YNNKEL (reference sequence). V dropped 5 bases and J dropped 4 bases, with 12 bases sitting between them. For the CDR3, the DNA is TGTGCCAGCAGCACGGGACACCGATACGAGCAGTACTTC. Translation gives CASSTGHRYEQYF.

This sequence joins TRBV5-4 and TRBJ2-7; no firm D call. The CDR3 totals 13 residues. V lost 2 bases and J 4 bases, leaving 10 bases between the germline ends. Germline CDR1 is SGHNT and CDR2 is YYREEE (reference sequence). The CDR3 sequence: CASSFMPAYEQYF. CDR3 nucleotides: TGTGCCAGCAGCTTTATGCCCGCGTACGAGCAGTACTTC.

The gene calls are TRBV7-2 and TRBJ1-2; 9 bases are shared with TRBD1. CDR3 length equals 14 residues. CDR1 SGHTA and CDR2 FQGNSA come from the germline V gene. V gave up 5 bases and J gave up 5 bases; unmatched junction bases: 6. CDR3 DNA: TGTGCCAGCAGCGGCCAGGGACAGGGATATGGCTACACCTTC. Translated, it gives CASSGQGQGYGYTF. Looking up the rest from reference TRBV7-2 and TRBJ1-2 gives the full variable domain: GAGVSQSPSNKVTEKGKDVELRCDPISGHTALYWYRQSLGQGLEFLIYFQGNSAPDKSGLPSDRFSAERTGGSVSTLTIQRTQQEDSAVYLCASSGQGQGYGYTFGSGTRLTVV.

Here the CDR3 reads CASSAYTGELFF. The CDR3 DNA is TGTGCCAGCAGCGCTTACACCGGGGAGCTGTTTTTT. The chain carries TRBV9 and TRBJ2-2, with D uncertain. The V gene's germline CDR1 is SGDLS and CDR2 YYNGEE. Trimming left V 3 bases short and J 3 bases short, with 3 bases between. This CDR3 comprises 12 residues.